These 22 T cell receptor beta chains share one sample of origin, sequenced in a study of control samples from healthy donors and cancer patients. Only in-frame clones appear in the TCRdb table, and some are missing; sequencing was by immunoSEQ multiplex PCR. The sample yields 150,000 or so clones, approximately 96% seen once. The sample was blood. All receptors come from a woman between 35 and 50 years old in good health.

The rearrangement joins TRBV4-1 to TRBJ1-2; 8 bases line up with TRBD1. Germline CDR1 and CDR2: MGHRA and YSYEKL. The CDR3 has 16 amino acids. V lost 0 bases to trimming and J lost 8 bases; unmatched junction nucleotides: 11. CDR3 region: CASSQDPGQGLRGYTF. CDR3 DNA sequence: TGCGCCAGCAGCCAAGATCCAGGACAGGGCCTAAGGGGCTACACCTTC.

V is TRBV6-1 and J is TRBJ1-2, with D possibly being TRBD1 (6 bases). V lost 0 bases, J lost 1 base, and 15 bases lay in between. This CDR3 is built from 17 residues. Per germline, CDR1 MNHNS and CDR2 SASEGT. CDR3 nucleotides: TGTGCCAGCAGTGAAGCCACTTACAGGGATCTTAACTATGGCTACACCTTC. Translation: CASSEATYRDLNYGYTF.

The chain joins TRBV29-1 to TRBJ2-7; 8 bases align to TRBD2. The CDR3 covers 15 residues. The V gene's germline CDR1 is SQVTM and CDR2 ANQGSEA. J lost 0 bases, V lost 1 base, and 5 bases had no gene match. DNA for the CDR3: TGCAGCGTTGAAGGAGATAGCGGGAACTCCTACGAGCAGTACTTC. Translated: CSVEGDSGNSYEQYF.

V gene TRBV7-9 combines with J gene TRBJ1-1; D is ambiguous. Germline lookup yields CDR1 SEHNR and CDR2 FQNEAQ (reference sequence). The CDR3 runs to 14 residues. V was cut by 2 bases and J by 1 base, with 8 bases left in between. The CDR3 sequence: CASSLSGENTEAFF. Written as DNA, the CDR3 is TGTGCCAGCAGCTTATCGGGAGAGAACACTGAAGCTTTCTTT.

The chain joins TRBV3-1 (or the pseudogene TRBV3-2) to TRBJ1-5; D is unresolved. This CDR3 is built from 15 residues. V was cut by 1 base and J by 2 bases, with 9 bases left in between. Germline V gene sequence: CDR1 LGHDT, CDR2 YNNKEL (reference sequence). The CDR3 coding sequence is TGTGCCAGCAGCCAAGGTATTCGAGGCAATCAGCCCCAGCATTTT. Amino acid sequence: CASSQGIRGNQPQHF.

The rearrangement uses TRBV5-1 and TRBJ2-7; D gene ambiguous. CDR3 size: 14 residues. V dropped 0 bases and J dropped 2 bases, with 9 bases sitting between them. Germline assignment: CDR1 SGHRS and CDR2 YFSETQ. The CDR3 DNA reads TGCGCCAGCAGCTTGGCCACAGAGCCCTACGAGCAGTACTTC. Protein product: CASSLATEPYEQYF.

This CDR3 is CASSLSNNRAQPQHF. The CDR3 region has the DNA TGTGCCAGCAGCTTATCCAATAATCGGGCTCAGCCCCAGCATTTT. The rearrangement uses TRBV7-2 and TRBJ1-5; D not resolved. The V gene's germline CDR1 is SGHTA and CDR2 FQGNSA. The V and J ends lost 2 bases and 6 bases respectively, with 14 bases between them. This CDR3 has 15 residues.

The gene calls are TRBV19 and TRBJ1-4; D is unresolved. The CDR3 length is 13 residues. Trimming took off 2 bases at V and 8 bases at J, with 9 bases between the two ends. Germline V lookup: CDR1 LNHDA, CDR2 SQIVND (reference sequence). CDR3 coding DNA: TGTGCCAGTAGTATATCGGGGATGGAAAAACTGTTTTTT. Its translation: CASSISGMEKLFF.

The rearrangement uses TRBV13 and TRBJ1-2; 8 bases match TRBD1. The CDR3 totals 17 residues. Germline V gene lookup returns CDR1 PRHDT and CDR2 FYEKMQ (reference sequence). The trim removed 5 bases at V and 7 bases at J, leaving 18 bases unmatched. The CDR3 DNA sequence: TGTGCCAGCAGCCCATACTACTGGACAGGGCGAGGGTTTGGCTACACCTTC. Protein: CASSPYYWTGRGFGYTF.

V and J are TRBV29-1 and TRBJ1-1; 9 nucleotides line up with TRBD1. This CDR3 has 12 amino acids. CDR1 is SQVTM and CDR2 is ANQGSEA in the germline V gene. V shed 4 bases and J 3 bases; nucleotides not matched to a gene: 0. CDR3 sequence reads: CSVGTGDTEAFF. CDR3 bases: TGCAGCGTTGGGACAGGGGACACTGAAGCTTTCTTT.

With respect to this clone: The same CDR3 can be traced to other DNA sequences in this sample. CDR3 in amino acids: CASSVTGNSPLHF. The CDR3 region has the DNA TGTGCCAGCAGCGTGACTGGCAATTCACCCCTCCACTTT. The chain links TRBV9 to TRBJ1-6, with D unresolved. Between the trimmed V and J ends, which lost 2 bases and 7 bases, there was a span of 7 bases. The CDR3 is 13 amino acids. Germline V CDR1 and CDR2: SGDLS, YYNGEE.

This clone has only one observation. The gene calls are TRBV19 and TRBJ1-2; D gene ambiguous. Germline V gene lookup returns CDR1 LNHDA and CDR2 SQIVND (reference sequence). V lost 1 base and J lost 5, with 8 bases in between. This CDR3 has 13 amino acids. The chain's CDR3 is CASSIVPDYGYTF. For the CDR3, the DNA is TGTGCCAGTAGTATAGTCCCAGATTATGGCTACACCTTC.

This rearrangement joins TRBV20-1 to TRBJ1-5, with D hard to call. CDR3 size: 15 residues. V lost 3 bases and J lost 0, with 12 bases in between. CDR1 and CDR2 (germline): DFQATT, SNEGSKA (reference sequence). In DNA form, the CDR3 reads TGCAGTGCTAGTGTCGGTACCAATAGCAATCAGCCCCAGCATTTT. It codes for CSASVGTNSNQPQHF.

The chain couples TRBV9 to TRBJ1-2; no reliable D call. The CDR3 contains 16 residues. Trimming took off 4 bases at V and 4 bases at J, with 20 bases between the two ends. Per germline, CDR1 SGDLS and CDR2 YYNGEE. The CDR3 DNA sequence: TGTGCCAGCAGCCATAATCGAGGTAGCAGTGCCTATGGCTACACCTTC. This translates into CASSHNRGSSAYGYTF.

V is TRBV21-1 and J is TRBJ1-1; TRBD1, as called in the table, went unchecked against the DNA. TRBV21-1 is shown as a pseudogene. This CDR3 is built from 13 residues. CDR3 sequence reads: CASNPDREVVAFF. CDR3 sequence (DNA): TGTGCCAGCAACCCGGACAGGGAGGTCGTCGCTTTCTTT.

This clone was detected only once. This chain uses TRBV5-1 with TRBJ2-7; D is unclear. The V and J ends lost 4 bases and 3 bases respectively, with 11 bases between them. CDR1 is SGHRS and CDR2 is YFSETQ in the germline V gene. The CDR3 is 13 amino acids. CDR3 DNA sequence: TGCGCCAGCAGCCTGGATAAGGGCTACGAGCAGTACTTC. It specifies CASSLDKGYEQYF.

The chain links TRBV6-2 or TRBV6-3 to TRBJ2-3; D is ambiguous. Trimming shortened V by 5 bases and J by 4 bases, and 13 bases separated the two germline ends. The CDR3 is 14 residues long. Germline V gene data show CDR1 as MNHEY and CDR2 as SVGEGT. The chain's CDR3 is CASSPPPGADTQYF. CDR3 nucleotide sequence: TGTGCCAGCAGTCCCCCCCCAGGAGCAGATACGCAGTATTTT.

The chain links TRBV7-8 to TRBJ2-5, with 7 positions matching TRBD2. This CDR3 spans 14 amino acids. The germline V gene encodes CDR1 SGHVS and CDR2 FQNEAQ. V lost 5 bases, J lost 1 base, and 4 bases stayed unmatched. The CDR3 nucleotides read TGTGCCAGCAGCCTACTAGCGTTCCAAGAGACCCAGTACTTC. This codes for CASSLLAFQETQYF.

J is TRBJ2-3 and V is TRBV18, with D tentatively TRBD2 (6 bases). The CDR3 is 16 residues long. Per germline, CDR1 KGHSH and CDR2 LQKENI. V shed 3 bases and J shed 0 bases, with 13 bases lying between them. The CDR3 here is CASSPGGAISTDTQYF. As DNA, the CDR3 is TGTGCCAGCTCACCTGGAGGGGCGATAAGCACAGATACGCAGTATTTT.

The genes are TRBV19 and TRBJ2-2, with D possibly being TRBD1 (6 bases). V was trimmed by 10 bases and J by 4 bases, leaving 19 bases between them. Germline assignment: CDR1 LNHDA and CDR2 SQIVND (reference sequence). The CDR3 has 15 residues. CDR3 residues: CATQDSLSVTGELFF. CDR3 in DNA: TGTGCCACACAGGACAGCCTCTCGGTCACCGGGGAGCTGTTTTTT.

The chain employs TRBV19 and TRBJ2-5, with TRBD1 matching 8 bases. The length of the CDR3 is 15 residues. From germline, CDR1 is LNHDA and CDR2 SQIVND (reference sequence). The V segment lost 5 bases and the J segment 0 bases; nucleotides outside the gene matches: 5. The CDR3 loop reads CASSLGTGNQETQYF. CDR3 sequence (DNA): TGTGCCAGTAGTCTCGGGACAGGAAACCAAGAGACCCAGTACTTC.

The CDR3 DNA sequence: TGTGCCAGCAGCTTAGGGGGGGGAAAACTGTTTTTT. Residues: CASSLGGGKLFF. The V call is TRBV7-2, the J call TRBJ1-4; possibly TRBD1 for D (5 bases). The CDR3 length is 12 residues. V was cut by 1 base and J by 10 bases, with 7 bases left in between. From germline, CDR1 is SGHTA and CDR2 FQGNSA. Full variable domain (rest looked up from reference TRBV7-2 and TRBJ1-4): GAGVSQSPSNKVTEKGKDVELRCDPISGHTALYWYRQSLGQGLEFLIYFQGNSAPDKSGLPSDRFSAERTGGSVSTLTIQRTQQEDSAVYLCASSLGGGKLFFGSGTQLSVL.